A single sample is the source of the 14 T cell receptor beta chains below, sequenced in a study of cytomegalovirus exposure and HLA in healthy donors. Libraries were prepared by immunoSEQ multiplex PCR; TCRdb keeps only in-frame clonotypes and omits some of them. The sample comprises roughly 50,000 clones, approximately 90% of which are singletons, and 8.4% rests with the top ten. Material for sequencing was PBMCs. The source of these receptors is a woman between 18 and 29 years old in good health and CMV-seropositive.

V is TRBV29-1 and J is TRBJ1-2; TRBD1 aligns across 10 bases. The V and J ends lost 0 bases and 8 bases, in that order; junction bases with no gene match: 15. The CDR3 has 17 amino acids. Germline values: CDR1 SQVTM, CDR2 ANQGSEA. This CDR3 reads CSVEDIGTGASFKGYTF. CDR3 DNA: TGCAGCGTTGAAGATATAGGGACAGGGGCTTCTTTTAAAGGCTACACCTTC. The whole variable domain, remainder taken from reference TRBV29-1 and TRBJ1-2, is SAVISQKPSRDICQRGTSLTIQCQVDSQVTMMFWYRQQPGQSLTLIATANQGSEATYESGFVIDKFPISRPNLTFSTLTVSNMSPEDSSIYLCSVEDIGTGASFKGYTFGSGTRLTVV.

The chain combines TRBV6-7 with TRBJ2-7; TRBD2 agrees at 13 bases. TRBV6-7 counts as an open reading frame of uncertain function. This CDR3 region has 20 residues. Trimming at V came to 0 bases and at J to 0 bases, leaving 11 bases not matched to a gene. The CDR3 loop is CASSYSITGTSGATSYEQYF. CDR3 in DNA: TGTGCCAGCAGTTACTCGATTACCGGGACTAGCGGGGCGACCTCCTACGAGCAGTACTTC.

This chain joins TRBV4-2 and TRBJ1-1; D is possibly TRBD1 (5 bases). The germline gives CDR1 LGHNA, CDR2 YNFKEQ. The CDR3 totals 15 residues. Between the trimmed V and J ends, which lost 0 bases and 0 bases, there was a span of 8 bases. The CDR3 DNA reads TGTGCCAGCAGCCAAGAGGGGGGGGTGAACACTGAAGCTTTCTTT. This gives the protein CASSQEGGVNTEAFF.

The genes are TRBV5-4 and TRBJ2-1; 9 nucleotides match TRBD2. Germline lookup yields CDR1 SGHNT and CDR2 YYREEE (reference sequence). Trimming removed 4 bases from V and 1 base from J; junction bases left unmatched: 3. This CDR3 is 15 amino acids long. The CDR3 sequence is CASSGSGGSYNEQFF. The CDR3 region has the DNA TGTGCCAGCAGCGGTAGCGGGGGTTCCTACAATGAGCAGTTCTTC.

The chain employs TRBV5-6 and TRBJ2-5; TRBD2 agrees at 8 bases. The CDR3 extends over 15 amino acids. Trimming at V came to 1 base and at J to 5 bases, leaving 7 bases not matched to a gene. From germline, CDR1 is SGHDT and CDR2 YYEEEE. CDR3 in DNA: TGTGCCAGCAGCTTGTCTTCGGGGGGGCGGGAGACCCAGTACTTC. Its protein product is CASSLSSGGRETQYF.

This chain uses TRBV7-9 with TRBJ2-3; no definite D call. Germline loops: CDR1 SEHNR, CDR2 FQNEAQ (reference sequence). With 1 base removed from V and 2 bases from J, the gap between germline ends came to 7 bases. CDR3 length equals 14 residues. Here the CDR3 DNA reads TGTGCCAGCAGCTTAGACCAGAACACAGATACGCAGTATTTT. This gives the protein CASSLDQNTDTQYF.

This rearrangement joins TRBV28 to TRBJ1-2, with D possibly TRBD1 on 5 matching bases. The V gene's germline CDR1 is MDHEN and CDR2 SYDVKM. The CDR3 has 12 amino acids. V gave up 5 bases and J gave up 8 bases, with 12 bases separating them. CDR3 amino acids: CASSPQGSGYTF. Written as DNA, the CDR3 is TGTGCCAGCAGTCCTCAGGGTTCCGGCTACACCTTC.

The rearrangement joins TRBV5-8 to TRBJ1-1, with TRBD1 identical over 7 bases. With 4 bases clipped from V and 4 bases from J, the junction kept 10 bases outside the gene matches. This CDR3 spans 15 amino acids. Germline values: CDR1 SGHTS, CDR2 YDEGEE. The DNA of the CDR3 is TGTGCCAGCAGCCCCCCCTACAGGGGTTCCACTGAAGCTTTCTTT. It translates to CASSPPYRGSTEAFF.

This sequence joins TRBV27 and TRBJ1-5; D gene uncertain. CDR3 length: 14 amino acids. V dropped 2 bases and J dropped 7 bases, with 12 bases sitting between them. Germline V lookup: CDR1 MNHEY, CDR2 SMNVEV (reference sequence). CDR3 loop: CASSLLGSGQPQHF. As DNA, the CDR3 is TGTGCCAGCAGTTTACTGGGGAGCGGGCAGCCCCAGCATTTT.

Only one count was recorded for this clone. The chain links TRBV30 to TRBJ1-1; perhaps TRBD1 as D (6 bases). The germline V and J ends were trimmed by 0 bases and 4 bases, with 12 bases remaining between them. The CDR3 runs to 14 residues. CDR1 is GTSNPN, CDR2 SVGIG, per germline (reference sequence). The CDR3 DNA follows: TGTGCCTGGAGTGTACGCGACAGGACCACTGAAGCTTTCTTT. This sequence encodes CAWSVRDRTTEAFF.

The chain combines TRBV28 with TRBJ2-5; TRBD1 might be the D (6 bases). V shed 2 bases and J shed 4 bases, with 20 bases lying between them. Germline-derived CDR1 and CDR2 are MDHEN and SYDVKM. The length of the CDR3 is 17 residues. The CDR3 region is CASSLGWGPGERETQYF. The CDR3 nucleotides read TGTGCCAGCAGTTTAGGATGGGGGCCCGGGGAGAGAGAGACCCAGTACTTC. The whole variable domain, remainder taken from reference TRBV28 and TRBJ2-5, is DVKVTQSSRYLVKRTGEKVFLECVQDMDHENMFWYRQDPGLGLRLIYFSYDVKMKEKGDIPEGYSVSREKKERFSLILESASTNQTSMYLCASSLGWGPGERETQYFGPGTRLLVL.

This clone is a singleton in its sample. The chain employs TRBV6-5 and TRBJ1-2; 10 bases align to TRBD1. This CDR3 is 13 amino acids long. Losses at the gene ends were 8 bases for V and 7 bases for J; bases not matched to a gene: 7. Germline V gene lookup returns CDR1 MNHEY and CDR2 SVGAGI. DNA for the CDR3: TGTGCCAGCCGGACCGGGACAGGGGTTGGCTACACCTTC. Residues: CASRTGTGVGYTF.

About this clone: Other DNA sequences in this specimen translate into the identical CDR3. The chain uses TRBV4-1 and TRBJ2-4; weak D call: TRBD1 (6 bases). Germline loops: CDR1 MGHRA, CDR2 YSYEKL. With 5 bases removed from V and 5 bases from J, the gap between germline ends came to 19 bases. The CDR3 spans 16 residues. CDR3 nucleotides: TGCGCCAGCAGCGGGGGTTGGGGGCAAGGGGAAAACATTCAGTACTTC. This translates into CASSGGWGQGENIQYF.

The J gene is TRBJ1-3, the V gene TRBV5-4; 9 nucleotides match TRBD1. V was clipped by 0 bases and J by 7 bases; unmatched bases: 5. This CDR3 is 15 amino acids long. Germline CDR1 is SGHNT and CDR2 is YYREEE (reference sequence). The CDR3 sequence is CASSLGTGDVNTIYF. The CDR3 nucleotides read TGTGCCAGCAGCTTGGGGACAGGGGATGTGAACACCATATATTTT.